This T cell receptor beta chain was sequenced in a study of T cells expressing NK-cell markers. TCRdb reprocessed the 5' RACE reads, keeping one entry per CDR3 protein, no DNA. Its clone listing holds 20,000 to 25,000 distinct CDR3 sequences. Germline V gives CDR1 SGDLS, CDR2 YYNGEE. This CDR3 region has 14 residues. The V gene is TRBV9, the J gene TRBJ2-5; the TRBD2 assignment by TCRdb is unverifiable without DNA. The source of this sequence is a man aged 18 to 69 in good health. The sequenced material came from blood T cells: a sorted CD56 or NKG2C T cell subset, CD4+ or CD8+ T cells, or bulk PBMC T cells (not recorded which). The CDR3 is CASSVGGGQETQYF.